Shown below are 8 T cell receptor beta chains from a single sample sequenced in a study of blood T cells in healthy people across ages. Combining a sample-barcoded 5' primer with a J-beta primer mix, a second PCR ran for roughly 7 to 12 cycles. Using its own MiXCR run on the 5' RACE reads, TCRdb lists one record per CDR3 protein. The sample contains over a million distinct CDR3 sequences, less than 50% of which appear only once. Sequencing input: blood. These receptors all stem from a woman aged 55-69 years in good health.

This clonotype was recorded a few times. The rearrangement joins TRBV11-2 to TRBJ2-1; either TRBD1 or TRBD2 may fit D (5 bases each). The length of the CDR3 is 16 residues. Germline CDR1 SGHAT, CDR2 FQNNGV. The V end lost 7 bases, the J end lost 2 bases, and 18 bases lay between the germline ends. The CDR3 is CASTRMVMGAYNEQFF. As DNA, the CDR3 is TGTGCCAGCACCCGCATGGTCATGGGGGCCTACAATGAGCAGTTCTTC.

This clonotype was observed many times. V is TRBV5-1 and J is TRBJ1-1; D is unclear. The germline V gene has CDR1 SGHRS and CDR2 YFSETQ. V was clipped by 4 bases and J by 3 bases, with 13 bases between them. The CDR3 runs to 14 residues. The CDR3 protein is CASSPGRTDTEAFF. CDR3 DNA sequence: TGCGCCAGCAGCCCGGGTCGTACCGACACTGAAGCTTTCTTT.

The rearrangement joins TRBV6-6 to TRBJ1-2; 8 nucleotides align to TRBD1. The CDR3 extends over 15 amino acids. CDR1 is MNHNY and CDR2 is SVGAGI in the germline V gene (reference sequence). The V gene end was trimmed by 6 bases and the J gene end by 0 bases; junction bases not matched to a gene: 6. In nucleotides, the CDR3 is TGTGCCAGCAGCCAGGGACAGGCGACTAACTATGGCTACACCTTC. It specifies CASSQGQATNYGYTF.

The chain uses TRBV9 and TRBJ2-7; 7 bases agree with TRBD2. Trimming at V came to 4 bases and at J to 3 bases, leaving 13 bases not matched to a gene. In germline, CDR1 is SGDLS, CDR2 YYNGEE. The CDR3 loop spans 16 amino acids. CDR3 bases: TGTGCCAGCAGCCCCAGAGGCGGGAGAGAAGGCTACGAGCAGTACTTC. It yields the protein CASSPRGGREGYEQYF. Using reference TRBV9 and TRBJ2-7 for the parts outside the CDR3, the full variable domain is DSGVTQTPKHLITATGQRVTLRCSPRSGDLSVYWYQQSLDQGLQFLIQYYNGEERAKGNILERFSAQQFPDLHSELNLSSLELGDSALYFCASSPRGGREGYEQYFGPGTRLTVT.

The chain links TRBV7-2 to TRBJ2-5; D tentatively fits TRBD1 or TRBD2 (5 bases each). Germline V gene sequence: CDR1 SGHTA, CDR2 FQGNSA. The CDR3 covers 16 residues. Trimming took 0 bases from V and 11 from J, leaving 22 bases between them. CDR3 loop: CASSLAPGPLNNEQYF. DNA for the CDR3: TGTGCCAGCAGCTTAGCGCCGGGACCCCTTAACAATGAGCAGTACTTC.

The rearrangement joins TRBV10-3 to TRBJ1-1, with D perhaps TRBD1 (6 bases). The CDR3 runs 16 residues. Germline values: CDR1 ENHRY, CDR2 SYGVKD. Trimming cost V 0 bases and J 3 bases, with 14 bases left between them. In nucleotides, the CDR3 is TGTGCCATCAGTGAGTCGGGGGGCGCCGGGTACACTGAAGCTTTCTTT. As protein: CAISESGGAGYTEAFF.

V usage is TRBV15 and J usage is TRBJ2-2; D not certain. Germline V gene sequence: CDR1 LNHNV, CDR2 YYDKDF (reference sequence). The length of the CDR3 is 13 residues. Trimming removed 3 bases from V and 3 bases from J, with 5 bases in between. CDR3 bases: TGTGCCACCAGCAGTGGGGACACCGGGGAGCTGTTTTTT. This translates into CATSSGDTGELFF.

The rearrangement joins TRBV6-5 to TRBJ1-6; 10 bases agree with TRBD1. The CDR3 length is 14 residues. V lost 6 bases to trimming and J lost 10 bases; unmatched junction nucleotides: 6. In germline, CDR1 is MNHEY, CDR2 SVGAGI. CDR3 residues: CASRTDRGGSPLHF. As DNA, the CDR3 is TGTGCCAGCAGAACGGACAGGGGGGGCTCACCCCTCCACTTT.